This entry describes one T cell receptor (beta chain). The antigen it binds to is not known. No base quality information exists; no much larger clone differs at one position. The CDR3 covers 12 residues, taking in both the cysteine and the phenylalanine. Only CDR3 DNA is held: 36 bases, read in frame from base 1. As encoded in the germline V gene (reference sequence), CDR1 is GTSNPN while CDR2 is SVGIG. V loses 4 bases at its end and J loses 5 bases; junction bases beyond the gene matches: 4. This entry belongs to a study of beta chain features in type 1 diabetes (dated by TCRdb to between 2018 and 2020). In terms of the full investigation: No differences in mean age, gender distribution, total cell number or subset yield were found between patients and healthy donors. A total of about 99,000,000 sorted cells were examined across all samples, and RNA yield correlated strongly with the number of cells per subset. In the study, TCRB repertoires of sorted circulating CD4+ T cell subsets from recently diagnosed type 1 diabetes patients were compared with those of matched healthy donors. Regulatory and stem cell-like memory subsets were obtained from only 8 patients and roughly 8 healthy donors, while naive and central memory subsets were obtained from all 30 or so donors. Results the study describes overall, beyond this receptor: Because small numbers of individuals were included in the HLA sub-analyses, any influence of HLA type on TCRB rearrangement was left unresolved. Naive, central memory and regulatory TCRB repertoires appeared to be more alike among patients than among healthy donors. Because cDNA rather than genomic DNA was sequenced, highly expressing activated cells could have been over-represented, although no difference in activation and CD3 levels was found between groups. Patients with type 1 diabetes made fewer insertions and deleted more nucleotides at VDJ recombination sites, implying thymic rearrangement abnormalities. In all four CD4+ subsets, TCRB CDR3 length was moderately but significantly shorter in type 1 diabetes patients. PCR may preferentially amplify shorter templates, but because patient and control samples were amplified and corrected together, any resulting skew would affect both groups equally.

Each donor gave one peripheral blood draw, averaging approximately 120 mL, which was collected into heparinised tubes. A BD FACSAria II was used to sort naive, central memory, regulatory and stem cell-like memory CD4+ T cells with a panel that included CD45RO, CCR7, CD25, CD127, CD95 and CD27. Every sorted population had a purity above 95%. PBMCs were isolated right away by Lymphoprep density gradient centrifugation and were stained directly, without culture. To minimize batch effects, samples were stained and sorted in pairs, one healthy donor with one patient per experiment. The entire amount of isolated RNA was reverse transcribed using the High Capacity cDNA Reverse Transcription Kit, so the sequenced TCRB transcripts were expressed ones. Deep immunoSEQ sequencing was applied to naive, central memory and regulatory T cell samples, giving an average of around 4 million total reads per sample. Sorted cells were lysed in RLT buffer and RNA was extracted with DNase-treated RNeasy Micro or Mini kits, depending on cell number. To prevent cross-contamination, each cell subset was processed individually, whereas patient and healthy donor samples were processed jointly. TCRB sequences were amplified from cDNA with the immunoSEQ multiplex PCR, producing 87-bp fragments spanning the CDR3 region. Sequencing of the amplicons was done on the Illumina HiSeq platform. On the study's bioinformatics: PCR bias was corrected computationally using synthetic template baselines, and reads within Hamming distance 2 were collapsed, with unmergeable singletons discarded. Reads were aligned against IMGT so that V, D and J genes, CDR3 length and insertions or deletions at six rearrangement sites could be assigned. Within each subset, clonotype counts were normalized to sorted cell number, after which true diversity and Gini coefficients were computed with the tcR R package. The overlap coefficient, calculated on TCRB nucleotide sequences, was used to quantify repertoire sharing. Out-of-frame TCRB sequences from naive cells were analyzed as a proxy for the pre-selection repertoire. TCRdb took this table from immuneACCESS and kept in-frame rearrangements with V and J called. Such tables lack part of the clones; where checked against another copy, unresolved V genes explain under half of the gap, and the rest is unexplained. V, J and clone size derive from that table, while D and trimming were established from the DNA sequence. Recorded for this sample are about 700,000 clones; about an eighth of them occurred a single time. The ten most abundant clones make up 0.022% of the sample.

The TCR originated in a man aged 18 to 35 with type 1 diabetes. Here the chain combines TRBV30 and TRBJ1-2, with 7 central nucleotides matching TRBD1. Sequencing was carried out using naive CD4+ T cells from blood. According to the study, the label for this sample's cell subset or site signals: true naive CD4+ T cells. The CDR3 is CAWTGTEYGYTF. The nucleotide sequence reads TGTGCCTGGACCGGGACAGAATATGGCTACACCTTC. With all but the CDR3 taken from the reference TRBV30 and TRBJ1-2 genes, the full variable domain is: SQTIHQWPATLVQPVGSPLSLECTVEGTSNPNLYWYRQAAGRGLQLLFYSVGIGQISSEVPQNLSASRPQDRQFILSSKKLLLSDSGFYLCAWTGTEYGYTFGSGTRLTVV.